This T cell receptor (beta chain) is from a study of siplizumab effects on memory and regulatory T cells. Study results and limitations: Unstimulated subset assignment was obtained for only a minor fraction of alloreactive clones. It seemed that naive T cells were more diverse than memory cells and were major contributors to the alloresponse. For siplizumab cultures, the suppressive function of their proliferating Tregs was not confirmed.

The CDR3 loop spans 17 amino acids. Trimming cost V 6 bases and J 0 bases, with 18 bases left between them. Germline values: CDR1 MNHEY, CDR2 SMNVEV (reference sequence). The table came from immunoSEQ multiplex PCR; TCRdb's copy has only in-frame clones and leaves some out. This sample has about 50,000 clones, with roughly 87% found just once. Unstimulated naive, memory, effector memory and TEMRA subsets were also sequenced, drawn from a few donor pairs. With respect to this clone: Its antigen is currently unknown.

This clonotype originated in a human donor in good health. The chain has TRBV27 and TRBJ2-1; perhaps TRBD2 as D (5 bases). Sequenced input: naive CD8+ T cells sorted from blood. CDR3 residues: CASSPLLGRGSYNEQFF. In nucleotides, the CDR3 is TGTGCCAGCAGCCCGCTTTTGGGGAGAGGCTCCTACAATGAGCAGTTCTTC.